This T cell receptor (beta chain) was sequenced during a study of cytomegalovirus exposure and HLA in healthy donors. The PCR was carried out with 60 Vbeta primers and 13 Jbeta primers. Measured with immunoSEQ multiplex PCR; TCRdb has only the in-frame clones, and not every one. The sample has roughly 200,000 clones; around 76% are singletons. Study-wide points: Rarity held for most TCR sequences, but there were some public TCRs that occurred in many donors. Per a later analysis, HLA-associated TCR beta chains showed more clonal expansion than other, equally common TCR beta chains. Cytomegalovirus status, reportedly, was diagnosed with high specificity and sensitivity by the classifier.

About this clone itself: What it binds is unknown.

The CDR3 is 12 residues long. Germline assignment: CDR1 SNHLY and CDR2 FYNNEI. Trimming removed 3 bases at V and 8 bases at J, with 10 bases between. Sequencing was carried out using PBMCs. The gene calls are TRBV2 and TRBJ1-1; D unresolved. The clonotype was recovered from a man aged 18 to 30 in good health and CMV-seronegative. The chain's CDR3 is CASSDGSREAFF. CDR3 bases: TGTGCCAGCAGTGATGGGTCCAGGGAAGCTTTCTTT.